The T cell receptor beta chain under discussion was sequenced for a study of cytomegalovirus exposure and HLA in healthy donors. The PCR had 60 Vbeta and 13 Jbeta primers. Profiled with immunoSEQ multiplex PCR; TCRdb holds only in-frame clones, not every one. Recorded here are around 44,000 clones; the top ten clones represent around 5.6%. Looked up from germline, CDR1 is MNHEY and CDR2 is SMNVEV (reference sequence). This CDR3 is built from 13 residues. V shed 2 bases and J shed 4 bases, with 8 bases lying between them. This TCR derives from a male donor in good health and CMV-seropositive. The sample comprised PBMCs. This chain uses TRBV27 with TRBJ1-2; no reliable D call. This CDR3 is CASSLGALYGYTF. The CDR3 DNA follows: TGTGCCAGCAGTTTAGGAGCCCTCTATGGCTACACCTTC.